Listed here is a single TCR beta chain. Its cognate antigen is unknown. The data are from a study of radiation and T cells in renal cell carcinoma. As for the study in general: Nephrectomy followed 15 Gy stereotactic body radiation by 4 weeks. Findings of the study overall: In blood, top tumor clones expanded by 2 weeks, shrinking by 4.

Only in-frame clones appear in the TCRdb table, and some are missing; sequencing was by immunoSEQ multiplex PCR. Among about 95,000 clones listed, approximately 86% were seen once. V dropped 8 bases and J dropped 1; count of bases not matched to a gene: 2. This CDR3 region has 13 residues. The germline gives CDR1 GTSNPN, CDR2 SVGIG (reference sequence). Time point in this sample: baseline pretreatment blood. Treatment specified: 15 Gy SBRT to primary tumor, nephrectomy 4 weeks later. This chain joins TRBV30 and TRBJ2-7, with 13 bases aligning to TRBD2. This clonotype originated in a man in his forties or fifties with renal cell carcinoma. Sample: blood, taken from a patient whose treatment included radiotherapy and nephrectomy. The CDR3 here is CARGLAGSYEQYF. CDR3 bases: TGTGCCCGGGGACTAGCGGGGTCCTACGAGCAGTACTTC.